Sequencing of this T cell receptor (beta chain) was carried out in a study of T cell responses to AZD1222 COVID-19 vaccine. For this clone: The target antigen is unknown.

The method was immunoSEQ multiplex PCR; TCRdb's version includes in-frame clones alone and lacks a portion of them. This sample has 100,000 to 140,000 clones, with approximately 90% found just once. Study-wide results and limits: Of the AZD1222 recipients, only 5 or 6 were seropositive at baseline. With dominance at 160-218 and 743-854, vaccine-associated CD4 TCRs spanned spike. Sampled repertoires all dated from after the peak T cell response.

The CDR3 is 14 amino acids. Per the germline V gene, CDR1 is LGHNT and CDR2 is FRNRAP. V lost 3 bases, J lost 4 bases, and 10 bases lay in between. This clonotype was sampled from an adult who received the AZD1222 COVID-19 vaccine. The specimen comprised peripheral blood, sampled 28 days after the second AZD1222 dose. The rearrangement joins TRBV12-5 to TRBJ1-5; D is possibly TRBD1 (5 bases). The CDR3 is CASGFPTDNQPQHF. Written as DNA, the CDR3 is TGTGCTAGTGGTTTCCCGACAGATAATCAGCCCCAGCATTTT.